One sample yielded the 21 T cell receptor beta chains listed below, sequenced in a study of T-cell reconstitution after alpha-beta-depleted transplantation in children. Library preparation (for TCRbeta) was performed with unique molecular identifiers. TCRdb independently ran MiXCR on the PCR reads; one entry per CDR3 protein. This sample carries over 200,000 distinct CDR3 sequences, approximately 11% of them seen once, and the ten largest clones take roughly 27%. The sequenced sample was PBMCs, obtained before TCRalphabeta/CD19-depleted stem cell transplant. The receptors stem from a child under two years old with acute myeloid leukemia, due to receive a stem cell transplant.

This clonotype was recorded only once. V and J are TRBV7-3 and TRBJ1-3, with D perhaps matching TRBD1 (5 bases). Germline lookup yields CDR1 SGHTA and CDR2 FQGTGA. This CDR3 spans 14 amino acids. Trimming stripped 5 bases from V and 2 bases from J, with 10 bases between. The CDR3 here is CASSPTGPGNTIYF. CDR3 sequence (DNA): TGTGCCAGCAGCCCAACAGGCCCTGGAAACACCATATATTTT.

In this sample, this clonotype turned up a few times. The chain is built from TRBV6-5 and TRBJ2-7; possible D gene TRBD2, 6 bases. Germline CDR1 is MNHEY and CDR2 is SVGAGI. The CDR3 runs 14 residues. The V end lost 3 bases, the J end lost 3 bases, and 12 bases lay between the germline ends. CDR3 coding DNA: TGTGCCAGCAGTTATCAGGGACTCAACTACGAGCAGTACTTC. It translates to CASSYQGLNYEQYF.

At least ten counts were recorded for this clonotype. CDR3 nucleotide sequence: TGTGCCAGCAGCCTAACAGCGGGAGCTGAGTATGAGCAGTTCTTC. The encoded protein is CASSLTAGAEYEQFF. The chain carries TRBV7-2 and TRBJ2-1; TRBD2 agrees at 8 bases. CDR3 size: 15 residues. CDR1 is SGHTA, CDR2 FQGNSA, per germline. The trim removed 5 bases at V and 8 bases at J, leaving 11 bases unmatched.

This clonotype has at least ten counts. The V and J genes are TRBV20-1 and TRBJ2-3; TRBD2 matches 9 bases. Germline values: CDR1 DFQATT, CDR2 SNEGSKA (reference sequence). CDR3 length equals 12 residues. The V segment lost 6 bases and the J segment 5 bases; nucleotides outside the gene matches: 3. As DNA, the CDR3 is TGCAGTGCAGGGCGGGAGGGAGATACGCAGTATTTT. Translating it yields CSAGREGDTQYF.

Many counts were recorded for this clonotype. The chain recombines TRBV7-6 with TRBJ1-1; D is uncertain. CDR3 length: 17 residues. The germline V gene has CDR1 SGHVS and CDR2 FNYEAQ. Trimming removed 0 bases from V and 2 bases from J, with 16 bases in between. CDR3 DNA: TGTGCCAGCAGCTTAGCGGCACCTCCCTCGGGTAACACTGAAGCTTTCTTT. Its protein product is CASSLAAPPSGNTEAFF.

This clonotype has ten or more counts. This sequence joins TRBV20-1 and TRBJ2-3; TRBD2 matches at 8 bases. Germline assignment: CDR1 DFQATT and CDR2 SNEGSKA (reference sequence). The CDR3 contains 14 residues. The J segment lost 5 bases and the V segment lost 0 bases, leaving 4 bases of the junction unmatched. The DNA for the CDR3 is TGCAGTGCTAGAGATTCCCTAGCGGGAGATACGCAGTATTTT. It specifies CSARDSLAGDTQYF.

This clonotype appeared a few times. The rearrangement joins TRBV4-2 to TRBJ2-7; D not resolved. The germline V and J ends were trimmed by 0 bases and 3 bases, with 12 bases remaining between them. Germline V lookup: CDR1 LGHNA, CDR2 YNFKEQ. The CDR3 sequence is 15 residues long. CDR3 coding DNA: TGTGCCAGCAGCCAAGAGGTAGGTCGTGACTACGAGCAGTACTTC. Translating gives CASSQEVGRDYEQYF.

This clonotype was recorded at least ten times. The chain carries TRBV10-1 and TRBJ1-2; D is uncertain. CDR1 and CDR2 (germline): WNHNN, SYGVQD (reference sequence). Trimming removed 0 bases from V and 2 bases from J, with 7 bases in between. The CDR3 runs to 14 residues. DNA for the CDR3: TGCGCCAGCAGTGAGTCCGGGCGGAACTATGGCTACACCTTC. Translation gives CASSESGRNYGYTF.

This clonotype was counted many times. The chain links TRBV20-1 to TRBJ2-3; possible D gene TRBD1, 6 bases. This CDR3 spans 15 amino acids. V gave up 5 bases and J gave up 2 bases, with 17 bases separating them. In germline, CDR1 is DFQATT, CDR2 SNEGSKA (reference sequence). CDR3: CSAFESRTATDTQYF. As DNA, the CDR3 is TGCAGTGCTTTCGAATCCCGGACAGCCACAGATACGCAGTATTTT.

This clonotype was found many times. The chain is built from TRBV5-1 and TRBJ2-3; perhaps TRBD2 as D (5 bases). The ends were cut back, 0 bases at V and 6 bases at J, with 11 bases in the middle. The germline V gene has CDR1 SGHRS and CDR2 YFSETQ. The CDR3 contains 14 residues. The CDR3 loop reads CASSLARTGDTQYF. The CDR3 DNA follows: TGCGCCAGCAGCTTGGCCAGGACGGGGGATACGCAGTATTTT.

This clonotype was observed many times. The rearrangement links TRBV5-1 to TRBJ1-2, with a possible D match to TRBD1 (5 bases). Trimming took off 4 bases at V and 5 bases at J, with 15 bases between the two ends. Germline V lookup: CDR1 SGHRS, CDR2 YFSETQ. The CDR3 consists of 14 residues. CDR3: CASSPRTGQYGYTF. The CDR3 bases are TGCGCCAGCAGCCCGCGGACGGGGCAGTATGGCTACACCTTC.

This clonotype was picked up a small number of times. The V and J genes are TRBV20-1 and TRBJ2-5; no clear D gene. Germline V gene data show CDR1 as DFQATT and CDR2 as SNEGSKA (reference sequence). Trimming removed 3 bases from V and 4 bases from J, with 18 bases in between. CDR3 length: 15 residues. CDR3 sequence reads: CSASDHLGGLETQYF. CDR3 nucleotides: TGCAGTGCTAGTGATCACCTGGGTGGGTTAGAGACCCAGTACTTC.

CDR3 amino acids: CASSSIAGGNYEQYF. The CDR3 nucleotides read TGTGCCAGCAGCTCTATCGCAGGGGGCAACTACGAGCAGTACTTC. J is TRBJ2-7 and V is TRBV11-3; 8 bases match TRBD1. The CDR3 loop spans 15 amino acids. With V trimmed by 4 bases and J by 3 bases, 8 bases remained unmatched. In germline, CDR1 is SGHNT, CDR2 YENEEA.

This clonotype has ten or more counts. The CDR3 coding sequence is TGCGCCAGCAGCCCGGGCAGGGATACAGATACGCAGTATTTT. Amino acid sequence: CASSPGRDTDTQYF. This chain connects TRBV5-1 to TRBJ2-3, with D possibly being TRBD1 (5 bases). The CDR3 is 14 amino acids. CDR1 and CDR2 from the germline V gene are SGHRS and YFSETQ. Trimming left V 4 bases short and J 3 bases short, with 12 bases between.

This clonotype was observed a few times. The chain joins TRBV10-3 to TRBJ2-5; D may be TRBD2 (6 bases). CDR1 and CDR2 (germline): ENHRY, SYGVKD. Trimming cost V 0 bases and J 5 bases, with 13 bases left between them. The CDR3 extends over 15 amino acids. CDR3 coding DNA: TGTGCCATCAGTGAGTCCCGGGGGAACGGGGAGACCCAGTACTTC. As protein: CAISESRGNGETQYF.

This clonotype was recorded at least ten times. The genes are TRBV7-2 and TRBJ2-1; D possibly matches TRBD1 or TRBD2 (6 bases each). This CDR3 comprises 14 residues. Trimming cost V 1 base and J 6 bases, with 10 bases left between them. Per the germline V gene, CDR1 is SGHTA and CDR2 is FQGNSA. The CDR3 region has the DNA TGTGCCAGCAGCTTAGTGGGGGGCATCAATGAGCAGTTCTTC. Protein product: CASSLVGGINEQFF. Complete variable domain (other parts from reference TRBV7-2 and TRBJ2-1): GAGVSQSPSNKVTEKGKDVELRCDPISGHTALYWYRQSLGQGLEFLIYFQGNSAPDKSGLPSDRFSAERTGGSVSTLTIQRTQQEDSAVYLCASSLVGGINEQFFGPGTRLTVL.

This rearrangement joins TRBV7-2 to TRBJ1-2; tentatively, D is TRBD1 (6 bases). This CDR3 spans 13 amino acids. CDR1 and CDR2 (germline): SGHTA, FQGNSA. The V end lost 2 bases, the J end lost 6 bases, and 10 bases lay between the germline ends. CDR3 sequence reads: CASSLTGYHGYTF. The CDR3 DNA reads TGTGCCAGCAGCTTAACAGGGTACCATGGCTACACCTTC.

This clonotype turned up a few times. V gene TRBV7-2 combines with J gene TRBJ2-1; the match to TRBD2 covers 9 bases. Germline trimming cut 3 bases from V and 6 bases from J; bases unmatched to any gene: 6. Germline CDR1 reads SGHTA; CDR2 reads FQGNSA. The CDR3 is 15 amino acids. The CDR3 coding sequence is TGTGCCAGCAGCTTCTTCAGCGGGGGGCGCAATGAGCAGTTCTTC. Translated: CASSFFSGGRNEQFF. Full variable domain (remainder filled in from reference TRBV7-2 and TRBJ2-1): GAGVSQSPSNKVTEKGKDVELRCDPISGHTALYWYRQSLGQGLEFLIYFQGNSAPDKSGLPSDRFSAERTGGSVSTLTIQRTQQEDSAVYLCASSFFSGGRNEQFFGPGTRLTVL.

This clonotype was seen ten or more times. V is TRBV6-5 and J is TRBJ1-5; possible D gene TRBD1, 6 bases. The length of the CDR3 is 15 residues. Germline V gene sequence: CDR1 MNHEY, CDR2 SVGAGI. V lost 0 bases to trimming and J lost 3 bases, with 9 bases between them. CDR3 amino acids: CASSYSTGPNQPQHF. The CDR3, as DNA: TGTGCCAGCAGTTACTCAACAGGGCCCAATCAGCCCCAGCATTTT.

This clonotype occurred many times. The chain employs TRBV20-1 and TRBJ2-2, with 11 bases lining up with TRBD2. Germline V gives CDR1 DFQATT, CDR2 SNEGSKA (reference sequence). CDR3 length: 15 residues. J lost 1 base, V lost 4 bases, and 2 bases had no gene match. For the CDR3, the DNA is TGCAGTGCTACTAGCGGGAGGCAGAACACCGGGGAGCTGTTTTTT. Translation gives CSATSGRQNTGELFF.

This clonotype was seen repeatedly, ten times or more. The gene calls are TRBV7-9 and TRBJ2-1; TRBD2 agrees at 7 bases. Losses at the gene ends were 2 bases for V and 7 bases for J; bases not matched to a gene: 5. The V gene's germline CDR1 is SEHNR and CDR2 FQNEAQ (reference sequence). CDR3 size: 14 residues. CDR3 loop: CASSLMAGANEQFF. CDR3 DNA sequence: TGTGCCAGCAGCTTAATGGCGGGAGCGAATGAGCAGTTCTTC.